The source of this TCR beta chain is a study of shared clonotypes between healthy human individuals. Findings and limits, study-wide: An effect of sequencing depth on clonotype sharing among donors was expected. Generation probabilities were higher for clonotypes shared across all four sorted-subset donors than for unshared ones.

CDR1 is LGHNT, CDR2 FRNRAP, per germline. The CDR3 is 11 amino acids. With 6 bases removed from V and 6 bases from J, the gap between germline ends came to 9 bases. As for this clone: Its antigen remains unknown.

Healthy adults negative for HIV, lacking recent acute infections or vaccinations, served as donors. Clones were read by immunoSEQ multiplex PCR, and TCRdb kept only the in-frame ones, dropping some. The sample records some 1.1 million clones, approximately 80% being singletons. Material: memory CD4+ T cells from PBMCs. Subset here: CD45RA-negative fraction. The TCR originated in a man between 18 and 29 years old in good health. Some clones in this sample may be carry-over from other donors' samples. This sequence joins TRBV12-5 and TRBJ2-7; D is possibly TRBD2 (5 bases). CDR3 nucleotides: TGTGCTAGTGGCATTGGGAGCGAGCAGTACTTC. Protein product: CASGIGSEQYF. The full variable domain, its missing parts supplied by reference TRBV12-5 and TRBJ2-7, is DARVTQTPRHKVTEMGQEVTMRCQPILGHNTVFWYRQTMMQGLELLAYFRNRAPLDDSGMPKDRFSAEMPDATLATLKIQPSEPRDSAVYFCASGIGSEQYFGPGTRLTVT.